This T cell receptor (beta chain) was documented in a study of Graves' ophthalmopathy and Graves' hyperthyroidism. Ophthalmopathic donors had moderate-to-severe activity, CAS ≥3 and NOSPECS ≥4, with disease that had lasted under 3 months. Germline V gene sequence: CDR1 SEHNR, CDR2 FQNEAQ (reference sequence). The CDR3 has 14 residues. V trimming: 5 bases; J trimming: 5 bases; junction bases outside the gene matches: 7. Of note for this clonotype: Its antigen is unknown.

As the template, RNA transcripts were used to amplify TCR beta CDR3 regions. The library came from an HTBI-primed first-round RT-PCR and a second-round multiplex PCR. TCRdb reanalysed the multiplex PCR reads using MiXCR and keeps one entry per CDR3 protein. The data hold 40,000 to 50,000 distinct CDR3 sequences, with 45% to 60% observed a single time. The study's findings and limits: Blood samples also showed most expanded thyroid clonotypes exceeding 0.001 frequency.

The material sequenced was peripheral blood. The rearrangement links TRBV7-9 to TRBJ2-5; 8 bases align to TRBD2. The source is an adult man with Graves' ophthalmopathy. The CDR3 here is CASSGRTSRETQYF. For the CDR3, the DNA is TGTGCCAGCAGCGGACGGACTAGCAGGGAGACCCAGTACTTC.